This TCR beta chain was recovered during a study of CD8 T cells in ankylosing spondylitis. Whole-study results and caveats: Ankylosing spondylitis blood appeared to carry a characteristic TCR beta motif of roughly 8 highly homologous variants. Several of the motif variants were reported before in synovial fluid and blood from reactive arthritis.

TCRdb independently ran MiXCR on the 5' RACE reads; one entry per CDR3 protein. The data contain under 250,000 distinct CDR3 sequences, approximately 7.4% of them singletons. This clonotype came up many times. Its antigen is unknown. This CDR3 contains 14 residues. Trimming took 5 bases from V and 5 from J, leaving 15 bases between them. The germline CDR1 and CDR2 sequences are MNHEY and SMNVEV (reference sequence). The origin of this receptor is a male donor with ankylosing spondylitis. Input material: blood, either unsorted or a sorted T cell fraction (not recorded which). This chain uses TRBV27 with TRBJ1-1; maybe TRBD1 (6 bases). CDR3: CASSTAGEMTEAFF. Written as DNA, the CDR3 is TGTGCCAGCAGTACTGCAGGGGAAATGACTGAAGCTTTCTTT.